The 27 T cell receptor beta chains in this list originate from one sample, sequenced in a study of cytomegalovirus exposure and HLA in healthy donors. The study ran its PCR with 60 Vbeta and 13 Jbeta primers. Sequencing was performed with immunoSEQ multiplex PCR; in TCRdb, only in-frame clones are kept and a portion is missing. The sample records some 80,000 clones, under 80% being singletons. The sample was PBMCs. The source is a man between 18 and 29 years old in good health and CMV-seropositive.

CDR3 amino acids: CASSSISYGYTF. DNA for the CDR3: TGTGCCAGCAGTTCTATTTCCTATGGCTACACCTTC. The chain has TRBV28 and TRBJ1-2; D is unclear. With 4 bases removed from V and 4 bases from J, the gap between germline ends came to 7 bases. This CDR3 has 12 residues. Germline V CDR1 and CDR2: MDHEN, SYDVKM.

The rearrangement uses TRBV6-6 and TRBJ2-2, with TRBD2 matching 7 bases. This CDR3 contains 16 residues. The germline V gene has CDR1 MNHNY and CDR2 SVGAGI (reference sequence). Trimming took 6 bases from V and 5 from J; bases not matched to a gene: 12. CDR3 in DNA: TGTGCCAGCAGCCCCATACTAGCGAGAATAACCGGGGAGCTGTTTTTT. This sequence encodes CASSPILARITGELFF.

The chain uses TRBV5-4 and TRBJ2-3; 10 bases are shared with TRBD1. The CDR3 covers 14 residues. CDR1 SGHNT and CDR2 YYREEE come from the germline V gene (reference sequence). The junction had 5 bases not matched to a gene; V was cut back by 5 bases and J by 5 bases. CDR3 residues: CASRLDRGRDTQYF. The CDR3 nucleotides read TGTGCCAGCAGACTAGACAGGGGGCGAGATACGCAGTATTTT.

This clone has only one observation. The chain recombines TRBV4-1 with TRBJ2-7, with TRBD1 matching 10 bases. V lost 3 bases and J lost 3; bases outside the gene matches: 8. The CDR3 covers 16 residues. From germline, CDR1 is MGHRA and CDR2 YSYEKL. The CDR3 DNA reads as TGCGCCAGCAGCCAGGAAATCCGGGACAGGGGCTACGAGCAGTACTTC. Translating gives CASSQEIRDRGYEQYF.

This chain uses TRBV10-3 with TRBJ2-5, with 11 bases aligning to TRBD1. The CDR3 spans 15 residues. CDR1 and CDR2 from the germline V gene are ENHRY and SYGVKD. The V and J ends lost 6 bases and 3 bases, in that order; junction bases with no gene match: 6. The CDR3: CAISHGTGGKETQYF. The CDR3 DNA reads as TGTGCCATCAGCCACGGGACAGGGGGGAAAGAGACCCAGTACTTC.

J is TRBJ2-7 and V is TRBV28; TRBD1 matches 8 bases. Germline V gene lookup returns CDR1 MDHEN and CDR2 SYDVKM. The length of the CDR3 is 15 residues. Germline trimming cut 2 bases from V and 4 bases from J; bases unmatched to any gene: 7. The CDR3 is CASSLGAGGRYEQYF. In DNA form, the CDR3 reads TGTGCCAGCAGTTTAGGGGCAGGGGGCAGGTACGAGCAGTACTTC.

This rearrangement joins TRBV4-1 to TRBJ2-3; TRBD2 aligns across 11 bases. The CDR3 extends over 18 amino acids. Trimming took 4 bases from V and 5 from J; bases not matched to a gene: 14. CDR1 is MGHRA, CDR2 YSYEKL, per germline. CDR3: CASSRGKLSGRVGDTQYF. The CDR3 DNA is TGCGCCAGCAGCCGAGGAAAACTTAGCGGGAGGGTAGGAGATACGCAGTATTTT.

The chain links TRBV4-2 to TRBJ2-3; TRBD2 matches at 12 bases. The length of the CDR3 is 17 residues. Trimming at V came to 0 bases and at J to 3 bases, leaving 4 bases not matched to a gene. From germline, CDR1 is LGHNA and CDR2 YNFKEQ. The CDR3 sequence: CASSQDPTSGRTDTQYF. The DNA for the CDR3 is TGTGCCAGCAGCCAAGATCCGACTAGCGGGAGAACAGATACGCAGTATTTT.

The V call is TRBV10-3, the J call TRBJ2-7, with D possibly matching TRBD1 (6 bases). The CDR3 covers 15 residues. The germline V and J ends were trimmed by 5 bases and 3 bases, with 17 bases remaining between them. CDR1 and CDR2 (germline): ENHRY, SYGVKD. The CDR3 loop reads CAISSQGPSIYEQYF. The CDR3 DNA follows: TGTGCCATCAGTTCACAGGGTCCCTCAATCTACGAGCAGTACTTC.

The genes are TRBV28 and TRBJ1-1, with D possibly TRBD1 on 6 matching bases. Germline assignment: CDR1 MDHEN and CDR2 SYDVKM. This CDR3 has 13 residues. Deletions cut 6 bases from V and 10 bases from J, with 18 bases between. CDR3 residues: CASSLGQPLGAFF. Written as DNA, the CDR3 is TGTGCCAGCAGCCTCGGACAGCCACTGGGAGCTTTCTTT.

The gene calls are TRBV19 and TRBJ1-1; no clear D. This CDR3 spans 14 amino acids. Germline values: CDR1 LNHDA, CDR2 SQIVND (reference sequence). V lost 3 bases, J lost 1 base, and 9 bases lay in between. CDR3 in DNA: TGTGCCAGTAGTATTTGGGCTACGAACACTGAAGCTTTCTTT. It codes for CASSIWATNTEAFF.

This chain connects TRBV9 to TRBJ2-7; no definite D call. Germline V CDR1 and CDR2: SGDLS, YYNGEE. Trimming removed 0 bases from V and 5 bases from J, with 9 bases in between. The CDR3 extends over 13 amino acids. This CDR3 is CASSVAENHEQYF. CDR3 DNA: TGTGCCAGCAGCGTAGCGGAGAACCACGAGCAGTACTTC.

The chain employs TRBV11-2 and TRBJ2-7; 11 positions match TRBD2. From germline, CDR1 is SGHAT and CDR2 FQNNGV. V dropped 3 bases and J dropped 5; count of bases not matched to a gene: 6. The CDR3 loop spans 15 amino acids. The CDR3 DNA reads as TGTGCCAGCAGCTTTAGCGGGAGGGCCTTGGACGAGCAGTACTTC. Amino acid sequence: CASSFSGRALDEQYF.

The chain carries TRBV7-3 and TRBJ1-1; TRBD1 matches 7 bases. V shed 5 bases, J shed 11 bases, and the junction held 8 bases outside the gene matches. Germline V gene sequence: CDR1 SGHTA, CDR2 FQGTGA. The CDR3 is made up of 12 amino acids. For the CDR3, the DNA is TGTGCCAGCAGCCCCAAACAGGGGAAGGCTTTCTTT. It translates to CASSPKQGKAFF.

The genes are TRBV28 and TRBJ2-7; D gene ambiguous. Trimming took off 7 bases at V and 11 bases at J, with 18 bases between the two ends. Germline-derived CDR1 and CDR2 are MDHEN and SYDVKM. This CDR3 region has 12 residues. The CDR3 here is CASTSLGYLEYF. CDR3 DNA sequence: TGTGCCAGCACCTCTCTGGGCTACCTTGAGTACTTC.

The V gene is TRBV25-1, the J gene TRBJ2-7; D is perhaps TRBD1 (6 bases). The CDR3 runs to 16 residues. CDR1 and CDR2 (germline): MGHDK, SYGVNS. V shed 2 bases and J shed 3 bases, with 17 bases lying between them. CDR3 protein: CASSEKQPDSNYEQYF. The CDR3 DNA reads TGTGCCAGCAGTGAAAAACAGCCGGACAGTAACTACGAGCAGTACTTC.

The chain has TRBV11-2 and TRBJ2-1; D is uncertain. CDR1 and CDR2 from the germline V gene are SGHAT and FQNNGV. The V and J ends lost 8 bases and 2 bases respectively, with 13 bases between them. CDR3 length equals 14 residues. The CDR3 reads CASERRRTYNEQFF. CDR3 nucleotides: TGTGCCAGCGAACGGCGGAGAACCTACAATGAGCAGTTCTTC.

This chain uses TRBV9 with TRBJ1-5; weak D call: TRBD1 (6 bases). Germline V lookup: CDR1 SGDLS, CDR2 YYNGEE. The CDR3 length is 14 residues. V gave up 4 bases and J gave up 0 bases, with 8 bases separating them. The CDR3 protein is CASSPTGSNQPQHF. The CDR3 nucleotides are TGTGCCAGCAGCCCGACAGGTAGCAATCAGCCCCAGCATTTT.

The CDR3 is CASSSHGTWTYGYTF. Here the CDR3 DNA reads TGTGCCAGCAGCTCCCATGGGACTTGGACCTATGGCTACACCTTC. This rearrangement joins TRBV7-2 to TRBJ1-2, with D possibly TRBD1 on 5 matching bases. V lost 4 bases and J lost 4, with 16 bases in between. Germline lookup yields CDR1 SGHTA and CDR2 FQGNSA. This CDR3 spans 15 amino acids.

The J gene is TRBJ1-5, the V gene TRBV2; the D is unclear. This CDR3 contains 15 residues. V was trimmed by 3 bases and J by 0 bases, leaving 9 bases between them. Germline V gives CDR1 SNHLY, CDR2 FYNNEI. In DNA, the CDR3 is TGTGCCAGCAGTGACCGCGGGCCTAGCAATCAGCCCCAGCATTTT. Translation gives CASSDRGPSNQPQHF.

This clone was counted a few times. This chain uses TRBV6-5 with TRBJ1-5; 7 bases map to TRBD1. The V segment lost 11 bases and the J segment 5 bases; nucleotides outside the gene matches: 12. The CDR3 extends over 14 amino acids. CDR1 is MNHEY and CDR2 is SVGAGI in the germline V gene. The CDR3 here is CACGPTGVDQPQHF. CDR3 in DNA: TGTGCCTGCGGCCCAACAGGGGTAGATCAGCCCCAGCATTTT.

This chain joins TRBV23-1 and TRBJ2-2; 7 bases align to TRBD2. TRBV23-1 is sorted into the ORF group, with uncertain function. This CDR3 is built from 15 residues. Trimming at V came to 0 bases and at J to 4 bases, leaving 2 bases not matched to a gene. In nucleotides, the CDR3 is TGCGCCAGCAGTCAATCGGGAGGGACCACCGGGGAGCTGTTTTTT. Protein: CASSQSGGTTGELFF.

The V gene is TRBV6-5, the J gene TRBJ2-7; D possibly corresponds to TRBD2 (6 bases). The V end lost 4 bases, the J end lost 3 bases, and 10 bases lay between the germline ends. CDR1 and CDR2 (germline): MNHEY, SVGAGI. This CDR3 has 13 amino acids. The CDR3 sequence is CASSLAVGYEQYF. The CDR3 DNA follows: TGTGCCAGCAGTTTAGCGGTTGGCTACGAGCAGTACTTC.

The chain recombines TRBV7-6 with TRBJ1-1; 9 nucleotides agree with TRBD1. J was trimmed by 0 bases and V by 5 bases; bases with no gene match: 7. Germline V gene sequence: CDR1 SGHVS, CDR2 FNYEAQ. The CDR3 runs 16 residues. CDR3 sequence (DNA): TGTGCCAGCAGCGGTCGGACAGGGGCGATGAACACTGAAGCTTTCTTT. It encodes CASSGRTGAMNTEAFF.

This chain connects TRBV15 to TRBJ2-5; D gene uncertain. Trimming took 0 bases from V and 6 from J, leaving 8 bases between them. Germline V CDR1 and CDR2: LNHNV, YYDKDF (reference sequence). CDR3 size: 13 residues. The CDR3 nucleotides are TGTGCCACCAGCAGAGATAATATTAAGACCCAGTACTTC. Translating gives CATSRDNIKTQYF.

The V gene is TRBV14, the J gene TRBJ2-7; possible D gene TRBD1, 5 bases. Germline V gene data show CDR1 as SGHDN and CDR2 as FVKESK. The V gene lost 4 bases and the J gene lost 3 bases, with 10 bases spanning the gap. The CDR3 contains 13 residues. The CDR3 region is CASSRQGYYEQYF. CDR3 nucleotide sequence: TGTGCCAGCAGCCGTCAGGGTTACTACGAGCAGTACTTC.

The chain employs TRBV4-1 and TRBJ2-7, with D possibly being TRBD2 (7 bases). This CDR3 is built from 15 residues. Looked up from germline, CDR1 is MGHRA and CDR2 is YSYEKL. V was trimmed by 5 bases and J by 4 bases, leaving 18 bases between them. CDR3: CASSLQGPGRYEQYF. In nucleotides, the CDR3 is TGCGCCAGCAGCTTACAGGGCCCCGGGAGGTACGAGCAGTACTTC.